A selection of T cell receptor beta chains follows, all from one sample in a study of cytomegalovirus exposure and HLA in healthy donors. Measured with immunoSEQ multiplex PCR; TCRdb has only the in-frame clones, and not every one. The repertoire holds about 140,000 clones, with about three quarters as singletons. The sample comprised PBMCs. All receptors derive from a middle-aged woman in good health and CMV-seronegative. CDR3s include the opening cysteine and the closing phenylalanine or tryptophan. Fields, in order: J gene, V gene, clone size, D gene, CDR3 DNA, CDR3 protein. The D gene is left open where the match is weak. Clone sizes are given selectively: once, few, many, or a class where the clone is expanded.

J gene: TRBJ2-1; V gene: TRBV29-1; clone size: -; D gene: -; CDR3 DNA: TGCAGCGTTGAAGACTTTAACGGGGGAGAATACAATGAGCAGTTCTTC; CDR3 protein: CSVEDFNGGEYNEQFF
J gene: TRBJ2-5; V gene: TRBV2; clone size: -; D gene: TRBD1; CDR3 DNA: TGTGCCAGCCCATACGTCGACAGGGGAGCGGCGGACACGGAGACCCAGTACTTC; CDR3 protein: CASPYVDRGAADTETQYF
J gene: TRBJ2-1; V gene: TRBV9; clone size: once; D gene: TRBD1; CDR3 DNA: TGTGCCAGCAGCGCGTTACAGGGGGCGGGTGAGCAGTTCTTC; CDR3 protein: CASSALQGAGEQFF
J gene: TRBJ1-2; V gene: TRBV19; clone size: -; D gene: -; CDR3 DNA: TGTGCCAGTAGTATGGATACGGGAGTAACGTATGGCTACACCTTC; CDR3 protein: CASSMDTGVTYGYTF
J gene: TRBJ1-1; V gene: TRBV27; clone size: -; D gene: TRBD1; CDR3 DNA: TGTGCCAGCAGCCTTCACGGACAGGGTGAAGCTTTCTTT; CDR3 protein: CASSLHGQGEAFF
J gene: TRBJ1-3; V gene: TRBV30; clone size: few; D gene: TRBD1; CDR3 DNA: TGTGCCTGGAGTGTAGACAGGGAGTTTTCTGGAAACACCATATATTTT; CDR3 protein: CAWSVDREFSGNTIYF
J gene: TRBJ1-5; V gene: TRBV7-8; clone size: -; D gene: -; CDR3 DNA: TGTGCCAGCAGCTTAACTCGCCGGGAGCCCCAGCATTTT; CDR3 protein: CASSLTRREPQHF
J gene: TRBJ1-4; V gene: TRBV28; clone size: -; D gene: -; CDR3 DNA: TGTGCCAGCAGTTTTACAGGGAGAAAACTGTTTTTT; CDR3 protein: CASSFTGRKLFF
J gene: TRBJ2-2; V gene: TRBV6-1; clone size: -; D gene: TRBD2; CDR3 DNA: TGTGCCAGCAGTCTAGCGGGGGACACCGGGGAGCTGTTTTTT; CDR3 protein: CASSLAGDTGELFF
J gene: TRBJ2-4; V gene: TRBV6-1; clone size: -; D gene: TRBD1; CDR3 DNA: TGTGCCAGCAGTGGCCCCGGGACAGCCACCACCGGGACCAAAAACATTCAGTACTTC; CDR3 protein: CASSGPGTATTGTKNIQYF
J gene: TRBJ1-1; V gene: TRBV14; clone size: -; D gene: -; CDR3 DNA: TGTGCCAGCAGCCAAGTCGGTTGGGTCAGGGGAGAAGCTTTCTTT; CDR3 protein: CASSQVGWVRGEAFF
J gene: TRBJ1-5; V gene: TRBV28; clone size: -; D gene: TRBD1; CDR3 DNA: TGTGCCAGCAGGGTTGACAGGGGGACGGACGATAATCAGCCCCAGCATTTT; CDR3 protein: CASRVDRGTDDNQPQHF
J gene: TRBJ1-1; V gene: TRBV6-5; clone size: -; D gene: -; CDR3 DNA: TGTGCCAGCAGTGAACTAATCTTGCCTGAAGCTTTCTTT; CDR3 protein: CASSELILPEAFF
J gene: TRBJ1-2; V gene: TRBV25-1; clone size: -; D gene: TRBD1; CDR3 DNA: TGTGCCAGCAGTTTGGGACAGAACTATGGCTACACCTTC; CDR3 protein: CASSLGQNYGYTF
J gene: TRBJ2-5; V gene: TRBV5-4; clone size: -; D gene: -; CDR3 DNA: TGTGCCAGCAGCTTCTACGGCGGGGGCACCCAAGAGACCCAGTACTTC; CDR3 protein: CASSFYGGGTQETQYF
J gene: TRBJ1-4; V gene: TRBV4-3; clone size: -; D gene: TRBD1; CDR3 DNA: TGCGCCAGCAGCCAAGATAGACCCAGGGGGGTCCTTGAAAAACTGTTTTTT; CDR3 protein: CASSQDRPRGVLEKLFF
J gene: TRBJ1-2; V gene: TRBV4-2; clone size: -; D gene: -; CDR3 DNA: TGTGCCAGCAGCCAAGAACAGGGCGAGGGTGGTGGCTACACCTTC; CDR3 protein: CASSQEQGEGGGYTF
J gene: TRBJ2-6; V gene: TRBV6-7; clone size: -; D gene: TRBD1; CDR3 DNA: TGTGCCAGCAGTTACACTTGGACAGGGTCGCCCTCTGGGGCCAACGTCCTGACTTTC; CDR3 protein: CASSYTWTGSPSGANVLTF
J gene: TRBJ2-3; V gene: TRBV6-5; clone size: -; D gene: TRBD2; CDR3 DNA: TGTGCCAGCAGTTATCGGGGGGGCATTGATACGCAGTATTTT; CDR3 protein: CASSYRGGIDTQYF
J gene: TRBJ1-2; V gene: TRBV28; clone size: few; D gene: -; CDR3 DNA: TGTGCCAGCAGTTTCCGGGATAACTATGGCTACACCTTC; CDR3 protein: CASSFRDNYGYTF
J gene: TRBJ2-1; V gene: TRBV4-1; clone size: -; D gene: TRBD2; CDR3 DNA: TGCGCCAGCAGCCAAGATTTAGCGGGGGGCCGATACAATGAGCAGTTCTTC; CDR3 protein: CASSQDLAGGRYNEQFF
J gene: TRBJ1-1; V gene: TRBV9; clone size: -; D gene: TRBD1; CDR3 DNA: TGTGCCAGCAGCGAGACAGGGGAGGTCGACACTGAAGCTTTCTTT; CDR3 protein: CASSETGEVDTEAFF